Listed below are T cell receptor beta chains from one sample, sequenced in a study of breast tumors, draining lymph nodes, adjacent tissues. Using its own MiXCR run on the multiplex PCR reads, TCRdb lists one record per CDR3 protein. The data hold over 200,000 distinct CDR3 sequences, with about 30% observed a single time. The specimen was axillary lymph node tissue. These receptors all come from a female donor with breast cancer. Some clones in this sample may be carry-over from other donors' samples. CDR3s include the opening cysteine and the closing phenylalanine or tryptophan. Each record gives: D gene, J gene, CDR3 length, V gene, clone size, CDR3 DNA, CDR3 protein. The D gene is left open where the match is weak. Rows may omit the clone size; those that give it use once, few, many or a size class.

D: TRBD1
J: TRBJ1-5
length: 13
V: TRBV29-1
size: NA
DNA: TGCAGCGTCGGGACAGGGGGGGATCAGCCCCAGCATTTT
CDR3: CSVGTGGDQPQHF

D: NA
J: TRBJ2-7
length: 13
V: TRBV15
size: many
DNA: TGTGCCACATCGCGGGGATTACCCTACGAGCAGTACTTC
CDR3: CATSRGLPYEQYF

D: NA
J: TRBJ2-1
length: 15
V: TRBV5-1
size: many
DNA: TGCGCCAGCAGCTTGGGGGGGACTCAAAACAATGAGCAGTTCTTC
CDR3: CASSLGGTQNNEQFF

D: TRBD1
J: TRBJ1-2
length: 15
V: TRBV19
size: NA
DNA: TGTGCCAGTAGACCTCTTGGGACAGCAGCTGATCGCTACACCTTC
CDR3: CASRPLGTAADRYTF

D: TRBD1
J: TRBJ1-5
length: 12
V: TRBV19
size: NA
DNA: TGTGCCAGTAGTCGGACAGGGTGGCCCCAGCATTTT
CDR3: CASSRTGWPQHF

D: TRBD2
J: TRBJ2-7
length: 16
V: TRBV7-2
size: many
DNA: TGTGCCAGCAGCTTAGCGTTGGCTAGCGGAAGATACGAGCAGTACTTC
CDR3: CASSLALASGRYEQYF

D: NA
J: TRBJ1-1
length: 15
V: TRBV9
size: NA
DNA: TGTGCCAGCAGCCCATACGAGGGGCTAGCCACTGAAGCTTTCTTT
CDR3: CASSPYEGLATEAFF

D: NA
J: TRBJ2-1
length: 13
V: TRBV20-1
size: many
DNA: TGCAGTGCTATGGGGGACTTGGGCAATGAGCAGTTCTTC
CDR3: CSAMGDLGNEQFF

D: NA
J: TRBJ2-7
length: 14
V: TRBV15
size: NA
DNA: TGTGCCACCAGCAGGGATCCGAAGGGCTACGAGCAGTGCTTC
CDR3: CATSRDPKGYEQCF

D: NA
J: TRBJ2-7
length: 15
V: TRBV11-3
size: many
DNA: TGTGCCAGCAGCTTAAGCTGGGGGGCGCGGCACGAGCAGTACTTC
CDR3: CASSLSWGARHEQYF

D: TRBD2
J: TRBJ2-5
length: 16
V: TRBV28
size: many
DNA: TGTGCCAGCAGACCTCCGGGACTAGCGACCGAAGAGACCCAGTACTTC
CDR3: CASRPPGLATEETQYF

D: TRBD1
J: TRBJ2-7
length: 12
V: TRBV6-2/TRBV6-3
size: many
DNA: TGTGCCAGCAGCGACAGGGGGCAGAAGCAGTACTTC
CDR3: CASSDRGQKQYF

D: NA
J: TRBJ1-6
length: 12
V: TRBV12-3/TRBV12-4
size: many
DNA: TGTGCCAGCAGCTCGATTAATTCACCCCTCCACTTT
CDR3: CASSSINSPLHF

D: NA
J: TRBJ2-6
length: 15
V: TRBV29-1
size: NA
DNA: TGCAGCGTTGCCGGGGCCTCTAGGGGGGCCAACGTCCTGACTTTC
CDR3: CSVAGASRGANVLTF

D: NA
J: TRBJ1-4
length: 16
V: TRBV6-5
size: many
DNA: TGTGCCAGCAGTTACACCGGGTGGACGAAGGATGAAAAACTGTTTTTT
CDR3: CASSYTGWTKDEKLFF

D: NA
J: TRBJ1-2
length: 12
V: TRBV12-3/TRBV12-4
size: NA
DNA: TGTGCCAGCAGTCAACAGGGTAATGGCTACACCTTC
CDR3: CASSQQGNGYTF

D: NA
J: TRBJ2-3
length: 15
V: TRBV6-4
size: many
DNA: TGTGCCAGCAGTCCCGAAACAGGGTTCACAGATACGCAGTATTTT
CDR3: CASSPETGFTDTQYF

D: NA
J: TRBJ1-2
length: 15
V: TRBV2
size: many
DNA: TGTGCCAGCAGTGAGATTATAGGGACTAACTATGGCTACACCTTC
CDR3: CASSEIIGTNYGYTF

D: NA
J: TRBJ2-5
length: 17
V: TRBV11-2
size: NA
DNA: TGTGCCAGCAGCTTAGTGGTAGGGGCCGAAACCCAAGAGACCCAGTACTTC
CDR3: CASSLVVGAETQETQYF

D: NA
J: TRBJ2-5
length: 14
V: TRBV5-1
size: many
DNA: TGCGCCAGCAGCCGACGGACGTCACAAGAGACCCAGTACTTC
CDR3: CASSRRTSQETQYF

D: NA
J: TRBJ2-5
length: 14
V: TRBV5-1
size: many
DNA: TGCGCCAGCAGCTTCGGGGAGCGCCAAGAGACCCAGTACTTC
CDR3: CASSFGERQETQYF

D: TRBD1
J: TRBJ2-5
length: 14
V: TRBV5-4
size: NA
DNA: TGTGCCAGCAGCTTGACAGGGGCCTCGGAGACCCAGTACTTC
CDR3: CASSLTGASETQYF

D: TRBD2
J: TRBJ2-3
length: 17
V: TRBV12-3/TRBV12-4
size: many
DNA: TGTGCCAGCAGTTTAGCGCTTACTAGCGGGGGGGCAGATACGCAGTATTTT
CDR3: CASSLALTSGGADTQYF

D: TRBD2
J: TRBJ2-1
length: 18
V: TRBV2
size: many
DNA: TGTGCCAGCAGTGATCTCCGGACTAGCGGGAGGGCTGGGGATGAGCAGTTCTTC
CDR3: CASSDLRTSGRAGDEQFF

D: NA
J: TRBJ1-5
length: 17
V: TRBV19
size: many
DNA: TGTGCCAGTACCCCCCCCCTCTCAGGGGCGGGCAATCAGCCCCAGCATTTT
CDR3: CASTPPLSGAGNQPQHF

D: NA
J: TRBJ2-2
length: 14
V: TRBV20-1
size: many
DNA: TGCAGTGCTAGAGATCCCCACTTGGCCGGGGAGCTGTTTTTT
CDR3: CSARDPHLAGELFF

D: NA
J: TRBJ2-3
length: 15
V: TRBV5-1
size: many
DNA: TGCGCCAGCAGCACTGGGACTTCATGGGCAGATACGCAGTATTTT
CDR3: CASSTGTSWADTQYF

D: NA
J: TRBJ2-1
length: 14
V: TRBV7-2
size: many
DNA: TGTGCCAGCAGCGTGCGGACAACCTACAATGAGCAGTTCTTC
CDR3: CASSVRTTYNEQFF

D: NA
J: TRBJ2-3
length: 15
V: TRBV7-6
size: many
DNA: TGTGCCAGCAGCTTATTAGCCCCCCCCACAGATACGCAGTATTTT
CDR3: CASSLLAPPTDTQYF

D: TRBD1
J: TRBJ2-5
length: 15
V: TRBV6-5
size: many
DNA: TGTGCCAGCAGCAGGACAGGGACGCCCCAAGAGACCCAGTACTTC
CDR3: CASSRTGTPQETQYF

D: NA
J: TRBJ1-2
length: 11
V: TRBV6-6
size: many
DNA: TGTGCCAGCAGTCACTCCACCTACTACACCTTC
CDR3: CASSHSTYYTF

D: NA
J: TRBJ2-7
length: 14
V: TRBV9
size: many
DNA: TGTGCCAGCAGCGTAGCTAGTGGCTCCTACGAGCAGTACTTC
CDR3: CASSVASGSYEQYF

D: NA
J: TRBJ1-2
length: 13
V: TRBV5-1
size: many
DNA: TGCGCCAGCAGCTTGGGTCGTTCTTCTGGCTACACCTTC
CDR3: CASSLGRSSGYTF

D: NA
J: TRBJ2-1
length: 15
V: TRBV6-5
size: many
DNA: TGTGCCAGCAAATCTGATCCGGAGGGTTTCGATGAGCAGTTCTTC
CDR3: CASKSDPEGFDEQFF

D: NA
J: TRBJ1-5
length: 15
V: TRBV20-1
size: many
DNA: TGCAGTGCTAGAGGGACCCATTCTATATATCAGCCCCAGCATTTT
CDR3: CSARGTHSIYQPQHF

D: TRBD2
J: TRBJ2-7
length: 15
V: TRBV2
size: NA
DNA: TGTGCCAGCAGTGAAGCCTTAGCGGGAGGATACGAGCAGTACTTC
CDR3: CASSEALAGGYEQYF

D: NA
J: TRBJ1-1
length: 14
V: TRBV14
size: few
DNA: TGTGCCAGCAGCCAAGACAGGGGAAACACTGAAGCTTTCTTT
CDR3: CASSQDRGNTEAFF

D: NA
J: TRBJ2-1
length: 12
V: TRBV28
size: few
DNA: TGTGCCAGCAGACTTCGACGGGGTGAGCAGTTCTTC
CDR3: CASRLRRGEQFF

D: TRBD2
J: TRBJ2-1
length: 17
V: TRBV5-5
size: NA
DNA: TGTGCCAGCAGCTTAGAGCGGGGGCTAAGCTCCTACAATGAGCAGTTCTTC
CDR3: CASSLERGLSSYNEQFF

D: NA
J: TRBJ1-2
length: 16
V: TRBV28
size: few
DNA: TGTGCCAGCAGCCCTCCCCGGGGGGCCCCTTCCTATGGCTACACCTTC
CDR3: CASSPPRGAPSYGYTF